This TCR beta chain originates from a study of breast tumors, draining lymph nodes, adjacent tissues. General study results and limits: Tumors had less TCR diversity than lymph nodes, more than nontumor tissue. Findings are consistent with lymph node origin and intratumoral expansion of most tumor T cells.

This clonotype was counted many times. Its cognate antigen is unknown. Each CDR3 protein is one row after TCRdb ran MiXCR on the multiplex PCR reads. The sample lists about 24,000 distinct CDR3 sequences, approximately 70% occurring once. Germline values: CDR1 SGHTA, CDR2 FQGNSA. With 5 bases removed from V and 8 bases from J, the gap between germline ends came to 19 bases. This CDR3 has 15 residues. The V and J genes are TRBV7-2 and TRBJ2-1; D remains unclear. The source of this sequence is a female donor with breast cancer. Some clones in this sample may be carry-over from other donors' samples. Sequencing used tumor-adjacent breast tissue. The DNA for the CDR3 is TGTGCCAGCAGCATCGGGCCTACCACCACCCATGAGCAGTTCTTC. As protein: CASSIGPTTTHEQFF.